Sequencing of this T cell receptor (beta chain) was carried out in a study of T cell repertoires in cytomegalovirus infection. Study-wide background: Indicated by public TCR beta signatures were CMV infection and matching HLA type. General study results and limits: There were HLA-C-restricted CMV-specific TCR beta clonotypes dominating the ex vivo response.

CDR1 is SEHNR, CDR2 FQNEAQ, per germline (reference sequence). CDR3 length equals 17 residues. V gave up 5 bases and J gave up 1 base; unmatched junction bases: 6. One entry per CDR3 protein, called by TCRdb with MiXCR from the reads. In the table there are about 330,000 distinct CDR3 sequences, more than 9% of which are singletons. This clonotype was seen at least ten times. Its target is unknown. V usage is TRBV7-9 and J usage is TRBJ2-5; 14 bases map to TRBD2. The receptor was isolated from a human donor in good health (CMV status not recorded). Some clones in this sample may be carry-over from other donors' samples. Sequenced material: PBMCs. CDR3 amino acids: CASSRTSGGKGQETQYF. The DNA of the CDR3 is TGTGCCAGCAGCCGGACTAGCGGGGGGAAAGGCCAAGAGACCCAGTACTTC.